One sample yielded the 31 T cell receptor beta chains listed below, sequenced in a study of T cells in Graves' hyperthyroidism and ophthalmopathy. Amplification of TCR beta CDR3 regions used RNA as the template. An initial round of RT-PCR targeting the TCR CDR3 relied on the HTBI primer set. TCRdb fed the multiplex PCR reads into MiXCR, producing one record per CDR3 protein. The table shows 400,000 to 600,000 distinct CDR3 sequences, with less than 25% occurring only once. Sequenced sample: blood. These receptor sequences come from a man aged 18-30 years with Graves' hyperthyroidism.

This clonotype was seen ten or more times. This chain uses TRBV19 with TRBJ1-5, with D possibly TRBD1 on 6 matching bases. Between the trimmed V and J ends, which lost 1 base and 9 bases, there was a span of 13 bases. The germline V gene has CDR1 LNHDA and CDR2 SQIVND (reference sequence). This CDR3 comprises 14 residues. CDR3 region: CASSIGGGQAPQHF. DNA for the CDR3: TGTGCCAGTAGTATAGGGGGGGGGCAGGCGCCCCAGCATTTT.

Regarding this clonotype: Being one base from a much bigger clone, this may be a read error. The chain recombines TRBV12-3 or TRBV12-4 with TRBJ1-2; no reliable D call. The CDR3 consists of 15 residues. Trimming took 5 bases from V and 7 from J, leaving 20 bases between them. The CDR3 region is CASSLSGREPCGYTF. The CDR3 DNA is TGTGCCAGCAGTCTAAGCGGACGGGAGCCCTGTGGCTACACCTTC.

This clonotype was recorded many times. The V gene is TRBV19, the J gene TRBJ1-5; D unresolved. The CDR3 runs 15 residues. Germline lookup yields CDR1 LNHDA and CDR2 SQIVND (reference sequence). Trimming pared 5 bases from V and 0 bases from J, leaving 11 bases between. In DNA form, the CDR3 reads TGTGCCAGTAGTCGGACCCACTATAGCAATCAGCCCCAGCATTTT. This gives the protein CASSRTHYSNQPQHF.

The chain employs TRBV29-1 and TRBJ1-2, with D possibly TRBD1 on 6 matching bases. CDR3 length: 15 residues. Germline CDR1 reads SQVTM; CDR2 reads ANQGSEA. V was clipped by 6 bases and J by 0 bases, with 17 bases between them. The CDR3 is CSVAQGTEANYGYTF. CDR3 in DNA: TGCAGCGTCGCCCAGGGGACGGAAGCTAACTATGGCTACACCTTC.

Details on this clonotype: Given a much more abundant clone one base away, this may be a read error. The CDR3 ends on some other residue instead of the conserved phenylalanine or tryptophan, so this is likely a read error. The gene calls are TRBV7-3 and TRBJ2-2; D call uncertain. The CDR3 is 12 residues long. Trimming removed 5 bases from V and 6 bases from J, with 7 bases in between. Germline assignment: CDR1 SGHTA and CDR2 FQGTGA. CDR3 in DNA: TGTGCCAGCAGCCCCAGCCCCGGGGAGCTGTTTTTG. It is translated as CASSPSPGELFL.

The chain employs TRBV6-5 and TRBJ2-7; a possible D gene is TRBD2 (5 bases). The germline CDR1 and CDR2 sequences are MNHEY and SVGAGI. This CDR3 is 14 amino acids long. V was clipped by 2 bases and J by 0 bases, with 8 bases between them. For the CDR3, the DNA is TGTGCCAGCAGTTACACGGGAAACTCCTACGAGCAGTACTTC. The encoded protein is CASSYTGNSYEQYF.

This clonotype has at least ten counts. The V call is TRBV6-5, the J call TRBJ1-3; maybe TRBD1 (5 bases). This CDR3 region has 15 residues. From germline, CDR1 is MNHEY and CDR2 SVGAGI. Between the trimmed V and J ends, which lost 6 bases and 0 bases, there was a span of 12 bases. The CDR3 DNA is TGTGCCAGCAGGCCCGACAGCCTCTCTGGAAACACCATATATTTT. Its translation is CASRPDSLSGNTIYF.

Ten or more counts support this clonotype. V and J are TRBV4-1 and TRBJ2-7; D gene uncertain. CDR1 and CDR2 from the germline V gene are MGHRA and YSYEKL. The CDR3 length is 13 residues. Trimming shortened V by 0 bases and J by 5 bases, and 8 bases separated the two germline ends. DNA for the CDR3: TGCGCCAGCAGCCAAGACCCCGCGAACGAGCAGTACTTC. Translation: CASSQDPANEQYF.

Ten or more counts support this clonotype. V and J are TRBV28 and TRBJ2-5; D unresolved. The CDR3 is 15 amino acids. V dropped 5 bases and J dropped 1 base, with 14 bases sitting between them. The germline gives CDR1 MDHEN, CDR2 SYDVKM. In DNA form, the CDR3 reads TGTGCCAGCAGTCCCGAGGACGTAATCCAAGAGACCCAGTACTTC. It yields the protein CASSPEDVIQETQYF.

Ten or more counts support this clonotype. V is TRBV30 and J is TRBJ1-2, with D hard to call. V was cut by 4 bases and J by 3 bases, with 9 bases left in between. This CDR3 has 12 residues. Germline V CDR1 and CDR2: GTSNPN, SVGIG (reference sequence). CDR3 amino acids: CAWTDGYYGYTF. CDR3 nucleotides: TGTGCCTGGACCGACGGATACTATGGCTACACCTTC.

This clonotype was detected many times. The rearrangement links TRBV12-3 or TRBV12-4 to TRBJ1-2, with 9 bases matching TRBD1. V lost 5 bases and J lost 7; bases outside the gene matches: 14. The CDR3 is 16 amino acids. The CDR3 bases are TGTGCCAGCAGTATCCTGGGGCGACAGGGGGTTCTTGGCTACACCTTC. It codes for CASSILGRQGVLGYTF.

This clonotype was seen ten or more times. The CDR3 bases are TGCAGTGCTAGAGATCGATTCCTCGAGACCCAGTACTTC. Translating gives CSARDRFLETQYF. This chain uses TRBV20-1 with TRBJ2-5; no reliable D call. The CDR3 is made up of 13 amino acids. Between the trimmed V and J ends, which lost 0 bases and 5 bases, there was a span of 10 bases. Germline-derived CDR1 and CDR2 are DFQATT and SNEGSKA (reference sequence).

At least ten counts were recorded for this clonotype. The chain uses TRBV12-3 or TRBV12-4 and TRBJ2-5; D remains unclear. V was cut by 6 bases and J by 6 bases, with 11 bases left in between. There are 12 residues in the CDR3. The CDR3 coding sequence is TGTGCCAGCAGGGGCAGTACGAAGACCCAGTACTTC. It codes for CASRGSTKTQYF.

The CDR3 region is CASSRTLAQETQYF. CDR3 nucleotide sequence: TGTGCCAGCAGTAGGACACTAGCCCAAGAGACCCAGTACTTC. The chain has TRBV6-1 and TRBJ2-5, with D perhaps matching TRBD2 (6 bases). In germline, CDR1 is MNHNS, CDR2 SASEGT. The CDR3 has 14 residues. Deletions cut 5 bases from V and 1 base from J, with 11 bases between.

This chain links TRBV20-1 with TRBJ2-7, with no clear D. Germline loops: CDR1 DFQATT, CDR2 SNEGSKA (reference sequence). This CDR3 comprises 13 residues. V dropped 3 bases and J dropped 2 bases, with 11 bases sitting between them. The DNA for the CDR3 is TGCAGTGCTAGGGGTTACAATGCCTACGAGCAGTACTTC. It specifies CSARGYNAYEQYF.

This clonotype was seen many times. The DNA of the CDR3 is TGCGCCAGCAGCTTTGGCGTGGCGGCGAACACCGGGGAGCTGTTTTTT. Translated: CASSFGVAANTGELFF. The V call is TRBV5-1, the J call TRBJ2-2; D gene uncertain. This CDR3 has 16 amino acids. Between the trimmed V and J ends, which lost 2 bases and 0 bases, there was a span of 11 bases. Germline values: CDR1 SGHRS, CDR2 YFSETQ.

The chain combines TRBV7-9 with TRBJ2-1; D gene unclear. The germline V gene has CDR1 SEHNR and CDR2 FQNEAQ (reference sequence). The CDR3 covers 10 residues. The ends were cut back, 11 bases at V and 4 bases at J, with 6 bases in the middle. The CDR3 region is CASSYNEQFF. The CDR3 DNA sequence: TGTGCCTCCTCTTACAATGAGCAGTTCTTC.

The chain employs TRBV14 and TRBJ1-6; D gene uncertain. The CDR3 sequence is 15 residues long. The V gene lost 4 bases and the J gene lost 8 bases, with 15 bases spanning the gap. The V gene's germline CDR1 is SGHDN and CDR2 FVKESK. This CDR3 reads CASSLRSQIYSPLHF. The CDR3 bases are TGTGCCAGCAGCCTCCGGTCCCAGATTTATTCACCCCTCCACTTT.

This clonotype was observed many times. V usage is TRBV6-1 and J usage is TRBJ1-5; D not certain. The CDR3 extends over 12 amino acids. Germline V lookup: CDR1 MNHNS, CDR2 SASEGT. V was trimmed by 8 bases and J by 2 bases, leaving 7 bases between them. The CDR3 DNA is TGTGCCAGCTGGACGGGCAATCAGCCCCAGCATTTT. It specifies CASWTGNQPQHF.

This clonotype was recorded at least ten times. The V call is TRBV15, the J call TRBJ1-5, with unresolved D. Germline CDR1 reads LNHNV; CDR2 reads YYDKDF (reference sequence). V dropped 0 bases and J dropped 7 bases, with 10 bases sitting between them. CDR3 length: 14 amino acids. CDR3 sequence reads: CATSRDERRQPQHF. CDR3 coding DNA: TGTGCCACCAGCAGAGATGAAAGAAGACAGCCCCAGCATTTT.

This clonotype was counted at least ten times. J is TRBJ2-5 and V is TRBV15, with 10 positions matching TRBD1. The CDR3 is made up of 16 amino acids. CDR1 is LNHNV and CDR2 is YYDKDF in the germline V gene (reference sequence). V shed 0 bases, J shed 5 bases, and the junction held 6 bases outside the gene matches. CDR3: CATSRDQTGGGETQYF. The CDR3 nucleotides read TGTGCCACCAGCAGAGACCAGACAGGGGGCGGGGAGACCCAGTACTTC.

The V call is TRBV7-6, the J call TRBJ2-5; D may be TRBD1 (6 bases). Trimming shortened V by 5 bases and J by 0 bases, and 10 bases separated the two germline ends. The germline CDR1 and CDR2 sequences are SGHVS and FNYEAQ. The CDR3 runs to 14 residues. The CDR3 loop reads CASSLRGDQETQYF. CDR3 nucleotides: TGTGCCAGCAGCCTCAGGGGAGACCAAGAGACCCAGTACTTC.

This clonotype was counted many times. V and J are TRBV24-1 and TRBJ1-1; TRBD1 matches 7 bases. CDR1 is KGHDR, CDR2 SFDVKD, per germline. The junction had 3 bases not matched to a gene; V was cut back by 4 bases and J by 5 bases. CDR3 length: 13 residues. CDR3 sequence reads: CATSENRGTEAFF. CDR3 sequence (DNA): TGTGCCACCAGTGAGAACAGGGGAACTGAAGCTTTCTTT.

To note about this clonotype: The junction shows a germline mismatch at one end, possibly a read error. The rearrangement links TRBV6-5 to TRBJ2-5; tentative D call: TRBD1 (5 bases). The CDR3 spans 15 residues. The germline V gene encodes CDR1 MNHEY and CDR2 SVGAGI. The CDR3 nucleotides read TGTGCCAGCAGTTACTTGGACCGCGGACAAGATACCCAGTACTTC. Residues: CASSYLDRGQDTQYF.

This rearrangement joins TRBV5-1 to TRBJ2-2; weak D call: TRBD2 (6 bases). Germline V gives CDR1 SGHRS, CDR2 YFSETQ. The CDR3 runs 14 residues. Deletions cut 4 bases from V and 5 bases from J, with 12 bases between. The CDR3 DNA reads as TGCGCCAGCAGCGCGGGACGGGGGACCGGGGAGCTGTTTTTT. Protein sequence: CASSAGRGTGELFF.

The table lists this clonotype with a few counts. The chain joins TRBV27 to TRBJ2-2, with 7 bases identical to TRBD1. The CDR3 length is 16 residues. From germline, CDR1 is MNHEY and CDR2 SMNVEV (reference sequence). Trimming at V came to 3 bases and at J to 0 bases, leaving 4 bases not matched to a gene. CDR3 nucleotides: TGTGCCAGCAGTTTTGCGGACAGGACGAACACCGGGGAGCTGTTTTTT. Amino acids: CASSFADRTNTGELFF.

This clonotype was detected many times. CDR3 sequence: CASSLRLGLPTEAFF. CDR3 DNA: TGTGCCAGCAGTTTGCGTCTTGGGCTGCCGACTGAAGCTTTCTTT. V gene TRBV12-3 or TRBV12-4 combines with J gene TRBJ1-1; D not resolved. The germline V and J ends were trimmed by 3 bases and 5 bases, with 16 bases remaining between them. The CDR3 length is 15 residues.

The table lists this clonotype with many counts. The V gene is TRBV11-2, the J gene TRBJ2-7, with unresolved D. Germline V gives CDR1 SGHAT, CDR2 FQNNGV. This CDR3 is 16 amino acids long. V lost 2 bases and J 7 bases, leaving 21 bases between the germline ends. The CDR3 DNA sequence: TGTGCCAGCAGCTTATGGATGGCAAACGTCATATCGGAGCAGTACTTC. As protein: CASSLWMANVISEQYF.

This clonotype was picked up many times. The rearrangement joins TRBV12-3 or TRBV12-4 to TRBJ2-7; D may be TRBD1 (5 bases). V lost 6 bases and J 2 bases, leaving 14 bases between the germline ends. The CDR3 length is 14 residues. The chain's CDR3 is CASSLSDRTYEQYF. CDR3 sequence (DNA): TGTGCCAGCAGCCTATCTGACAGAACCTACGAGCAGTACTTC.

This clonotype turned up a few times. This rearrangement joins TRBV14 to TRBJ1-6, with D hard to call. Germline CDR1 reads SGHDN; CDR2 reads FVKESK. The V gene lost 0 bases and the J gene lost 7 bases, with 13 bases spanning the gap. This CDR3 is built from 16 residues. CDR3 protein: CASSQEVFWGNSPLHF. For the CDR3, the DNA is TGTGCCAGCAGCCAAGAAGTATTCTGGGGAAATTCACCCCTCCACTTT.

The rearrangement joins TRBV28 to TRBJ2-2; the D is unclear. CDR3 length: 14 amino acids. V dropped 3 bases and J dropped 2 bases, with 7 bases sitting between them. Germline V gives CDR1 MDHEN, CDR2 SYDVKM. DNA of the CDR3: TGTGCCAGCAGTTTTGTCCAAAACACCGGGGAGCTGTTTTTT. Protein: CASSFVQNTGELFF.